This T cell receptor (beta chain) was captured by sequencing in a study of blood T cell repertoires in COVID-19. The overall study: Whether acute or convalescent, the COVID-19 samples came from the United States, Italy and Spain.

Original processing notes: Cell counts per sample came from amplifying reference gene primers. Sequencing used immunoSEQ multiplex PCR; TCRdb keeps in-frame clones, though not all of them. For V, J and clone size, that table is used; D and trimming come from the DNA. The sample yields hundreds of thousands of clones, 75% to 90% seen once. Participant-reported clinical history was the basis for cohort assignment. Participants in the exposed group had met a COVID-19 case in the 2 weeks before joining the study. V shed 1 base and J shed 2 bases, with 20 bases lying between them. The CDR3 length is 18 residues. CDR1 is MDHEN, CDR2 SYDVKM, per germline.

Sequenced: PBMCs or T cells enriched from blood (not recorded which). V and J are TRBV28 and TRBJ1-2; D not certain. This sequence was found in a man over 45 who had been exposed to COVID-19. The CDR3 coding sequence is TGTGCCAGCAGTTTATTAAGGGAGTACCTCGGGCCGAACTATGGCTACACCTTC. It specifies CASSLLREYLGPNYGYTF.